This T cell receptor (beta chain) comes out of a study of cytomegalovirus exposure and HLA in healthy donors. Profiling relied on immunoSEQ multiplex PCR, and the TCRdb table lists in-frame clones only, not all of them. The sample has over 150,000 clones; around nine tenths are singletons. The CDR3 totals 17 residues. V was cut by 0 bases and J by 6 bases, with 20 bases left in between. Per germline, CDR1 SGHDN and CDR2 FVKESK. J is TRBJ1-1 and V is TRBV14; D perhaps matches TRBD1 (6 bases). The sequencing input was PBMCs. The TCR sequence derives from a woman aged 18-30 years in good health and CMV-seropositive. The CDR3 reads CASSQDLFRGWSSEAFF. CDR3 sequence (DNA): TGTGCCAGCAGCCAAGATCTGTTCAGGGGTTGGTCTTCTGAAGCTTTCTTT.